One T cell receptor (beta chain) is described in this entry. The specificity of this receptor is unknown. Base qualities are not provided; no much larger clone lies one nucleotide away. Donors were 39 systemically healthy Caucasian individuals from Russia aged roughly 6 to 100 years. Roughly 10 milliliters of peripheral blood were drawn from each donor into EDTA-treated Vacutainer tubes. Ficoll-Paque density-gradient centrifugation was used to isolate PBMCs, with at least 7 million per sample. Trizol reagent was used to extract total RNA from PBMCs, with at least 6 micrograms per sample. Naive CD45RAhigh/CD27high T cell percentages were measured by flow cytometry on a PBMC aliquot from every donor. The data stem from a study of blood T cells in healthy people across ages (dated by TCRdb to the mid-2010s). General notes on the study: Template switching captured roughly one uniquely barcoded TCR beta cDNA molecule per two T cells in model experiments. Age-related changes in TCR beta repertoire diversity were measured in the study by deep sequencing normalized with unique cDNA molecular identifiers. The donors were divided into four age groups: young (average around 15 years), middle-aged (about 39), aged (approximately 59) and long-lived (roughly 82). Donors of different ages were randomly distributed across sequencing lanes to avoid experimental bias. Using the same blood draw, the study looked at two additional independent replicas of 1 million unique cDNA reads for two donors, one aged 18 to 30 and the other aged 80 or older.

What the research found in general, with its limitations: Since profiling was done on bulk unsorted PBMCs, naive and antigen-experienced compartments could not be conclusively compared. As age increased, observed TCR beta diversity per million T cells dropped in a roughly linear way, and a significant reduction was already evident by age 40. The long-lived group showed more naive CD4+ T cells, fewer expanded clones and increased TCR diversity than the aged group, suggesting age selection. A strong correlation was found between observed TCR beta diversity and the percentage of naive T cells measured by flow cytometry. Estimates of total diversity based on one million sequenced T cells were regarded as lower bounds and as underestimates. Because donor CMV infection status was unknown, age-related changes in expanded clonotypes were potentially confounded.

The library came from 5' RACE. Sequencing took place on an Illumina HiSeq 2500. A second PCR of roughly 6 to 11 cycles was run with a J-beta primer mix and a sample-barcoded 5' primer. A template-switch 5' adaptor carrying 12 random nucleotides introduced a unique molecular identifier onto each TCR beta cDNA molecule. At least 2.5 million CDR3-containing paired-end reads were obtained from each sample. All of the RNA was converted into first-strand cDNA using the Mint cDNA synthesis kit, with a TRBC-specific oligonucleotide serving as the primer. Following uracil-DNA glycosylase treatment, all cDNA underwent a first 18-cycle PCR with the universal primers M1SS and BC2_uni_R. For the original study's pipeline: For normalization, 1 million high-quality reads, each with a distinct molecular identifier, were randomly selected from each sample. Reads sharing molecular identifiers were discarded rather than binned into consensus sequences. MiTCR, with a Q25 quality threshold and the strictest error-elimination algorithm, was used for CDR3 identification, clonotype clustering and error correction. A nonparametric unseen species model with Euler transformation was used to estimate lower-bound total TCR beta diversity. The public sequencing data were trimmed at Q25 with fastp and processed into clonotypes with MiXCR by TCRdb, which kept only in-frame beta chains. Identical CDR3 proteins give one entry, which carries the most common genes and DNA. TCRdb, not the original authors, processed these V and J calls. In all, the sample holds about 1.5 million distinct CDR3 sequences, and less than 45% of those were seen once. Around 4% of the sample is in the top ten clones.

Trimmed from V: 5 bases; trimmed from J: 1 base; junction bases lacking a gene match: 4. The CDR3 runs 15 amino acids, cysteine and phenylalanine included. Only the CDR3 part of the read is kept: 45 bases, read in frame from the first base. CDR1 and CDR2 are drawn from the germline V gene (reference sequence): DFQATT, SNEGSKA. Sequenced material: blood. The chain uses TRBV20-1 and TRBJ2-5; 13 bases in between match TRBD2. The sequence was collected from a woman between 18 and 29 years old in good health. The sequence in DNA is TGCAGTGCTGTGGGGACTAGCGGGATCCAAGAGACCCAGTACTTC. Its product reads: CSAVGTSGIQETQYF.